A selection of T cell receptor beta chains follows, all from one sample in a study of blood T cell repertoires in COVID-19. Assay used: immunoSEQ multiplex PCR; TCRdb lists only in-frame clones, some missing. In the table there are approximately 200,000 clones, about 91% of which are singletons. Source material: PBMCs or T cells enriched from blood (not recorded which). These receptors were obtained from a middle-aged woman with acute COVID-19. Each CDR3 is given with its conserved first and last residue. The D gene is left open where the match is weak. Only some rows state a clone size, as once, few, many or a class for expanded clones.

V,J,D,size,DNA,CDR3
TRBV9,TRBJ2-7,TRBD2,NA,TGTGCCAGCAGCTCGGGACTAGCCGTTGGACACTACGAGCAGTACTTC,CASSSGLAVGHYEQYF
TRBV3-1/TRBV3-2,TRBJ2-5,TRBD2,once,TGTGCCAGCAGCCAAGATCCCAGCGGGGGTGACCCCCAAGAGACCCAGTACTTC,CASSQDPSGGDPQETQYF
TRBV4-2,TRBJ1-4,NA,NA,TGTGCCAGCAGCCAAGACCCCGCGGGGGCAAGTAATGAAAAACTGTTTTTT,CASSQDPAGASNEKLFF
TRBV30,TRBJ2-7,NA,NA,TGTGCCTGGAGTGTACGGACATCTTACGAGCAGTACTTC,CAWSVRTSYEQYF
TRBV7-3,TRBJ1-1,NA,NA,TGTGCCAGCAGCCCCCAGGGCTGGACGGGGAACACTGAAGCTTTCTTT,CASSPQGWTGNTEAFF
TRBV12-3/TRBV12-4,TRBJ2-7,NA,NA,TGTGCCAGCAGTCGGGACATCTACGAGCAGTACTTC,CASSRDIYEQYF
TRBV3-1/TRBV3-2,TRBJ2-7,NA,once,TGTGCCAGCAGCCAAGTCGGGAAAGCCCACGAGCAGTACTTC,CASSQVGKAHEQYF
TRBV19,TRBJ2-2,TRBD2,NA,TGTGCCAGTAGTATTGGAAGCGGGAGGGTTAAAGCCGGGGAGCTGTTTTTT,CASSIGSGRVKAGELFF
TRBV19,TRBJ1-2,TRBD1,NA,TGTGCCAGTAGTAAAGGACAGGCGGGCTATGGCTACACCTTC,CASSKGQAGYGYTF
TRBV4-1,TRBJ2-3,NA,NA,TGCGCCAGCAGCCAAGATCCGGCCGGGAACATCCACACAGATACGCAGTATTTT,CASSQDPAGNIHTDTQYF
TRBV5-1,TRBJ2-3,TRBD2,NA,TGCGCCAGCAGCGCGGGACTACTCACAGATACGCAGTATTTT,CASSAGLLTDTQYF
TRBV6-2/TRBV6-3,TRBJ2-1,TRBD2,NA,TGTGCCAGCAGTACTAGCGGGGGGTACTCCTACAATGAGCAGTTCTTC,CASSTSGGYSYNEQFF
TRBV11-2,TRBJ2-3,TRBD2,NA,TGTGCCAGCAGCTTAGGAAGCGGGGGGGCAGTAGATACGCAGTATTTT,CASSLGSGGAVDTQYF
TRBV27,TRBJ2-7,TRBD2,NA,TGTGCCAGCAGCGGGAGGGCCCCCTACGAGCAGTACTTC,CASSGRAPYEQYF
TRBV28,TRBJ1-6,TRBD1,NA,TGTGCCAGCAGTCCGCCGGGACAGGCTTTGAGCTCCTATAATTCACCCCTCCACTTT,CASSPPGQALSSYNSPLHF
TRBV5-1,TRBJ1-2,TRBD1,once,TGCGCCAGCAGCCGGGACAGATACTATGGCTACACCTTC,CASSRDRYYGYTF
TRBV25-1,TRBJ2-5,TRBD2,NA,TGTGCCAGCAGTGAATACCCGGGCGGCGGGGGGGAAGAGACCCAGTACTTC,CASSEYPGGGGEETQYF
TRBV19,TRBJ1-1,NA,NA,TGTGCCAGTAGTATAGTTTTCCCCCCCAGGGACACTGAAGCTTTCTTT,CASSIVFPPRDTEAFF
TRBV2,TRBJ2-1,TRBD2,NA,TGTGCCAGCAGTGGGGACTACCCACTCTACAATGAGCAGTTCTTC,CASSGDYPLYNEQFF
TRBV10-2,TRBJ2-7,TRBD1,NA,TGCGCCACTACCCCTTCCGGGACAGGGGGCAACGAGCAGTACTTC,CATTPSGTGGNEQYF
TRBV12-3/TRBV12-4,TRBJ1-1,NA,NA,TGTGCCAGCAGTGAGGAGAACACTGAAGCTTTCTTT,CASSEENTEAFF
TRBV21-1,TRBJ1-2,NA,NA,TGTGCCAGCAGCAAAGGGGGCCATGGCTACACCTTC,CASSKGGHGYTF
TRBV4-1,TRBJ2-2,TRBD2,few,TGCGCCAGCAGCCAAGGGGGCGTACGCGGGGGATACCGGAGCACCGGGGAGCTGTTTTTT,CASSQGGVRGGYRSTGELFF
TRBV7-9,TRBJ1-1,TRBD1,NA,TGTGCCAGCAGCCTATTTTGGACAGGGGAGACTGAAGCTTTCTTT,CASSLFWTGETEAFF
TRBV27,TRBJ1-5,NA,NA,TGTGCCAGCAGTTTACAGGGGAATCAGCCCCAGCATTTT,CASSLQGNQPQHF
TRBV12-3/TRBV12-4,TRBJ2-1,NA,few,TGTGCCAGCAGCTGGACAGTTTACAATGAGCAGTTCTTC,CASSWTVYNEQFF